The rows below give T cell receptor beta chains drawn from one sample of a study of blood T cells in healthy people across ages. A single record per CDR3 protein comes from TCRdb applying MiXCR to the 5' RACE reads. This table has about 1.4 million distinct CDR3 sequences, approximately 59% appearing once. The specimen was blood. The receptor source for this set is a young man in good health. Each CDR3 is given with its conserved first and last residue. A D gene is named only where the DNA matches it firmly. Clone size is shown for a subset of rows, as once, few, many or a class of expanded clone.

abundance: .; d_gene: TRBD2; j_gene: TRBJ2-4; v_gene: TRBV12-3/TRBV12-4; CDR3aa: CAGSFYSGFVEREDPEEQYF; CDR3nt: TGTGCCGGCAGTTTCTATTCGGGTTTTGTGGAGCGGGAGGACCCGGAGGAGCAGTACTTC
abundance: .; d_gene: .; j_gene: TRBJ1-1; v_gene: TRBV4-3; CDR3aa: CASSQEKIGNTEAFF; CDR3nt: TGCGCCAGCAGCCAAGAAAAAATTGGGAACACTGAAGCTTTCTTT
abundance: .; d_gene: .; j_gene: TRBJ2-7; v_gene: TRBV15; CDR3aa: CATSRGSKALIYDEQYF; CDR3nt: TGTGCCACCAGCAGAGGTAGCAAAGCCCTCATTTACGACGAGCAGTACTTC
abundance: few; d_gene: .; j_gene: TRBJ1-2; v_gene: TRBV11-2; CDR3aa: CASSESTVNYGYTF; CDR3nt: TGTGCCAGCAGCGAATCGACAGTAAACTATGGCTACACCTTC
abundance: once; d_gene: .; j_gene: TRBJ1-2; v_gene: TRBV7-9; CDR3aa: CASSPRAGIGGYTF; CDR3nt: TGTGCCAGCAGCCCTCGGGCAGGGATAGGGGGCTACACCTTC
abundance: .; d_gene: .; j_gene: TRBJ2-7; v_gene: TRBV15; CDR3aa: CATGTQDSYEQYF; CDR3nt: TGTGCCACTGGGACACAGGACTCCTACGAGCAGTACTTC
abundance: .; d_gene: TRBD1; j_gene: TRBJ1-2; v_gene: TRBV5-6; CDR3aa: CASSLVVGDRVGYGYTF; CDR3nt: TGTGCCAGCAGCTTGGTGGTCGGTGACAGGGTTGGCTATGGCTACACCTTC
abundance: .; d_gene: TRBD1; j_gene: TRBJ2-7; v_gene: TRBV20-1; CDR3aa: CSARADRGVHEQYF; CDR3nt: TGCAGTGCTAGAGCGGACAGGGGAGTCCACGAGCAGTACTTC
abundance: .; d_gene: .; j_gene: TRBJ1-1; v_gene: TRBV25-1; CDR3aa: CASSEFTHTEAFF; CDR3nt: TGTGCCAGCAGTGAATTCACACACACTGAAGCTTTCTTT
abundance: few; d_gene: .; j_gene: TRBJ2-7; v_gene: TRBV7-2; CDR3aa: CASSLLRAYEQYF; CDR3nt: TGTGCCAGCAGCTTATTGCGGGCCTACGAGCAGTACTTC
abundance: .; d_gene: .; j_gene: TRBJ2-1; v_gene: TRBV28; CDR3aa: CASSFIKSYNEQFF; CDR3nt: TGTGCCAGCAGTTTCATAAAGTCCTACAATGAGCAGTTCTTC
abundance: few; d_gene: .; j_gene: TRBJ1-1; v_gene: TRBV7-6; CDR3aa: CASSLSGGGMNTEAFF; CDR3nt: TGTGCCAGCAGCTTAAGCGGGGGCGGGATGAACACTGAAGCTTTCTTT
abundance: .; d_gene: .; j_gene: TRBJ2-7; v_gene: TRBV6-5; CDR3aa: CASSYEVEGRTYEQYF; CDR3nt: TGTGCCAGCAGTTACGAGGTGGAGGGGAGGACCTACGAGCAGTACTTC
abundance: .; d_gene: TRBD2; j_gene: TRBJ2-1; v_gene: TRBV4-3; CDR3aa: CASSLSLALAGGRNEQFF; CDR3nt: TGCGCCAGCAGCCTTTCGTTGGCACTAGCGGGAGGAAGGAATGAGCAGTTCTTC
abundance: .; d_gene: TRBD1; j_gene: TRBJ1-2; v_gene: TRBV30; CDR3aa: CAWSLDRGIGGYTF; CDR3nt: TGTGCCTGGAGTTTGGACAGGGGGATCGGTGGCTACACCTTC
abundance: few; d_gene: .; j_gene: TRBJ2-7; v_gene: TRBV4-3; CDR3aa: CASSQEIGYEQYF; CDR3nt: TGCGCCAGCAGCCAAGAAATAGGCTACGAGCAGTACTTC
abundance: .; d_gene: TRBD2; j_gene: TRBJ2-3; v_gene: TRBV7-2; CDR3aa: CASSLSASGRGTQYF; CDR3nt: TGTGCCAGCAGCTTGAGTGCTAGCGGGAGGGGTACGCAGTATTTT
abundance: few; d_gene: .; j_gene: TRBJ2-3; v_gene: TRBV29-1; CDR3aa: CSVEDLLGVGDTQYF; CDR3nt: TGCAGCGTTGAAGATCTTCTGGGAGTAGGAGATACGCAGTATTTT
abundance: few; d_gene: .; j_gene: TRBJ2-5; v_gene: TRBV7-8; CDR3aa: CASSLRRTAGRETQYF; CDR3nt: TGTGCCAGCAGCTTACGGAGGACAGCAGGGAGAGAGACCCAGTACTTC
abundance: .; d_gene: .; j_gene: TRBJ1-4; v_gene: TRBV12-3/TRBV12-4; CDR3aa: CASSNFEPGLTNEKLFF; CDR3nt: TGTGCCAGCAGTAACTTCGAACCGGGCCTCACTAATGAAAAACTGTTTTTT
abundance: .; d_gene: .; j_gene: TRBJ2-7; v_gene: TRBV5-1; CDR3aa: CASSLASGTASYEQYF; CDR3nt: TGCGCCAGCAGCTTGGCCTCCGGGACGGCAAGCTACGAGCAGTACTTC
abundance: .; d_gene: TRBD1; j_gene: TRBJ2-3; v_gene: TRBV15; CDR3aa: CATSLLDRESDTQYF; CDR3nt: TGTGCCACCAGCCTACTGGACAGGGAATCAGATACGCAGTATTTT
abundance: .; d_gene: .; j_gene: TRBJ2-1; v_gene: TRBV29-1; CDR3aa: CSVVGDGTYNEQFF; CDR3nt: TGCAGCGTTGTCGGAGACGGGACTTACAATGAGCAGTTCTTC
abundance: .; d_gene: .; j_gene: TRBJ2-4; v_gene: TRBV7-2; CDR3aa: CASAEDLAKNIQYF; CDR3nt: TGTGCCAGCGCGGAGGACCTAGCCAAAAACATTCAGTACTTC
abundance: .; d_gene: .; j_gene: TRBJ2-7; v_gene: TRBV4-2; CDR3aa: CASSPRTVRERYF; CDR3nt: TGTGCCAGCAGCCCCCGGACAGTCCGCGAGCGGTACTTC
abundance: .; d_gene: TRBD2; j_gene: TRBJ2-2; v_gene: TRBV7-9; CDR3aa: CASSSAGGPNTGELFF; CDR3nt: TGTGCCAGCAGCTCAGCGGGAGGGCCTAACACCGGGGAGCTGTTTTTT
abundance: few; d_gene: .; j_gene: TRBJ1-1; v_gene: TRBV6-1; CDR3aa: CASSEAVPQKAFF; CDR3nt: TGTGCCAGCAGTGAAGCCGTGCCCCAGAAAGCTTTCTTT
abundance: .; d_gene: .; j_gene: TRBJ2-7; v_gene: TRBV11-2; CDR3aa: CASSRPQGASHEQYF; CDR3nt: TGTGCCAGCAGCCGACCACAGGGTGCGAGCCACGAGCAGTACTTC
abundance: few; d_gene: TRBD1; j_gene: TRBJ2-1; v_gene: TRBV2; CDR3aa: CASSESQQGWYNEQFF; CDR3nt: TGTGCCAGCAGTGAATCCCAACAGGGGTGGTACAATGAGCAGTTCTTC
abundance: few; d_gene: .; j_gene: TRBJ2-7; v_gene: TRBV28; CDR3aa: CASSWSRYEQYF; CDR3nt: TGTGCCAGCAGTTGGAGTCGATACGAGCAGTACTTC
abundance: .; d_gene: .; j_gene: TRBJ2-7; v_gene: TRBV5-1; CDR3aa: CASSLDGSGSYGQYF; CDR3nt: TGCGCCAGCAGCTTGGATGGGTCAGGGTCCTACGGGCAGTACTTC
abundance: .; d_gene: .; j_gene: TRBJ2-1; v_gene: TRBV4-3; CDR3aa: CASSQTFTTVQFF; CDR3nt: TGCGCCAGCAGCCAAACCTTTACAACGGTGCAGTTCTTC
abundance: few; d_gene: .; j_gene: TRBJ2-1; v_gene: TRBV29-1; CDR3aa: CSASQGISYNEQFF; CDR3nt: TGCAGCGCCTCACAAGGGATCTCCTACAATGAGCAGTTCTTC
abundance: .; d_gene: TRBD2; j_gene: TRBJ2-7; v_gene: TRBV19; CDR3aa: CASSLREGYSYEQYF; CDR3nt: TGTGCCAGTAGCCTGCGGGAGGGTTACTCCTACGAGCAGTACTTC
abundance: .; d_gene: .; j_gene: TRBJ1-1; v_gene: TRBV5-4; CDR3aa: CASSFGRTGDTEAFF; CDR3nt: TGTGCCAGCAGCTTTGGACGGACGGGCGACACTGAAGCTTTCTTT